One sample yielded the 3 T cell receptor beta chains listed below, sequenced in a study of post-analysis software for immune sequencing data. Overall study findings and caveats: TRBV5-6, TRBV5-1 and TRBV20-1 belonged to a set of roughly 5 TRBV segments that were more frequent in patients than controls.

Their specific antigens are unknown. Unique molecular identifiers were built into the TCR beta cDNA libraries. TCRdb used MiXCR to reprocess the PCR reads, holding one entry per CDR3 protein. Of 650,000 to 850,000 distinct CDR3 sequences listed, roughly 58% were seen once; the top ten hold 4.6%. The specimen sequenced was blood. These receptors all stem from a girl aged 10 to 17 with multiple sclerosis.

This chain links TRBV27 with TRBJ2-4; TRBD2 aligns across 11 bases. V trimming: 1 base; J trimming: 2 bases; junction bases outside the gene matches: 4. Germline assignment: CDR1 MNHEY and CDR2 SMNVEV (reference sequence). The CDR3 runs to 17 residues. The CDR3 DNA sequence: TGTGCCAGCAGTTTATTGGCTAGCGGGAGGTCCAAAAACATTCAGTACTTC. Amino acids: CASSLLASGRSKNIQYF.

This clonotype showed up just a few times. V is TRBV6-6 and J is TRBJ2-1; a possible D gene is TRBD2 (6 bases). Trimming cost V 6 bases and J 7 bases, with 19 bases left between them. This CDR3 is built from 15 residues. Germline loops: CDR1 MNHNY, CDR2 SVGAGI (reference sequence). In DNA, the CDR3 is TGTGCCAGCAGCATTAAGTTGGAGGGAGAGAATGAGCAGTTCTTC. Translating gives CASSIKLEGENEQFF.

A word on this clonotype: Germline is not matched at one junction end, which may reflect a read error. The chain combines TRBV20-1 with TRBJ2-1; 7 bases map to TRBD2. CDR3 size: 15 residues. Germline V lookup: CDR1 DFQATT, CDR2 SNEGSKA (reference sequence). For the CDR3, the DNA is TGCAGTGCTAGAGATCTGGCTAGCGGATACAATGAGCAGCTCTTC. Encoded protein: CSARDLASGYNEQLF.